These 5 T cell receptor beta chains were sequenced from one sample in a study of follicular helper T cells after annual influenza vaccination. The repertoire was sequenced with immunoSEQ multiplex PCR; TCRdb's copy has only in-frame clones and lacks some. Of 25,000 to 35,000 clones in the sample, roughly 80% were seen once. The time point: 2014-2015 season, pre-vaccination. The sequencing used CXCR5+ CD38- circulating T follicular helper cells from blood, collected on the day of influenza vaccination. Regarding subset: circulating Tfh, non-naive CD4+CXCR5+PD-1+ (ICOS+CD38+ or ICOS-CD38-). Source of these receptors: an adult who received the influenza vaccine.

The V and J genes are TRBV30 and TRBJ2-1; 7 bases align to TRBD2. V shed 1 base and J 5 bases; nucleotides not matched to a gene: 5. Germline V gene lookup returns CDR1 GTSNPN and CDR2 SVGIG (reference sequence). CDR3 length: 14 amino acids. This chain's CDR3 is CAWSGVAGDNEQFF. CDR3 DNA sequence: TGTGCCTGGAGTGGCGTAGCGGGCGACAATGAGCAGTTCTTC. The entire variable domain, with the rest obtained from reference TRBV30 and TRBJ2-1, is as follows: SQTIHQWPATLVQPVGSPLSLECTVEGTSNPNLYWYRQAAGRGLQLLFYSVGIGQISSEVPQNLSASRPQDRQFILSSKKLLLSDSGFYLCAWSGVAGDNEQFFGPGTRLTVL.

The chain uses TRBV10-3 and TRBJ1-1, with no clear D. The CDR3 is made up of 13 amino acids. Between the trimmed V and J ends, which lost 7 bases and 8 bases, there was a span of 17 bases. The germline CDR1 and CDR2 sequences are ENHRY and SYGVKD. CDR3 sequence: CAITPGREGEAFF. In DNA form, the CDR3 reads TGTGCCATCACCCCGGGGAGGGAAGGGGAAGCTTTCTTT.

J is TRBJ1-1 and V is TRBV29-1; D not certain. Germline assignment: CDR1 SQVTM and CDR2 ANQGSEA. V gave up 5 bases and J gave up 0 bases, with 7 bases separating them. This CDR3 is 12 amino acids long. CDR3 region: CSVRLLNTEAFF. The CDR3 DNA sequence: TGCAGCGTTCGACTACTGAACACTGAAGCTTTCTTT.

The sample holds one count of this clone. The CDR3 region is CASSLEGAPIEQYF. CDR3 nucleotide sequence: TGTGCCAGCAGCTTGGAGGGGGCGCCCATCGAGCAGTACTTC. This chain links TRBV5-6 with TRBJ2-7, with TRBD1 identical over 7 bases. V shed 0 bases, J shed 6 bases, and the junction held 6 bases outside the gene matches. Germline V gene sequence: CDR1 SGHDT, CDR2 YYEEEE. The CDR3 is 14 amino acids.

The chain employs TRBV5-1 and TRBJ2-1; 10 bases line up with TRBD1. V shed 4 bases and J 5 bases; nucleotides not matched to a gene: 6. The CDR3 is 15 residues long. Germline V gene data show CDR1 as SGHRS and CDR2 as YFSETQ. The CDR3 is CASSGGTGDHNEQFF. CDR3 bases: TGCGCCAGCAGCGGAGGGACAGGGGACCACAATGAGCAGTTCTTC. Together with reference TRBV5-1 and TRBJ2-1, the CDR3 gives the full variable domain: KAGVTQTPRYLIKTRGQQVTLSCSPISGHRSVSWYQQTPGQGLQFLFEYFSETQRNKGNFPGRFSGRQFSNSRSEMNVSTLELGDSALYLCASSGGTGDHNEQFFGPGTRLTVL.